This TCR beta chain was obtained from a study of shared clonotypes between healthy human individuals. Donors were healthy HIV-negative adults without recent acute infections or vaccinations. All the donors were Caucasian adults who lived in Nashville, Tennessee. This table comes from immunoSEQ multiplex PCR, and its TCRdb copy is limited to in-frame clones, with some not included. Counted here are over a million clones, around 76% occurring once; the ten biggest clones make up 1.4% to 1.5%. This clonotype originated in a man aged 18 to 35 in good health. Sequences were obtained from memory CD4+ T cells sorted from blood. Regarding subset: CD45RA-negative fraction.

The CDR3 bases are TGTGCCAGCAGCCAAGGGGTAAAAGGGCAAGAGACCCAGTACTTC. It translates to CASSQGVKGQETQYF. V gene TRBV4-2 combines with J gene TRBJ2-5; no reliable D call. V was trimmed by 1 base and J by 2 bases, leaving 11 bases between them. The CDR3 sequence is 15 residues long. Germline V gene lookup returns CDR1 LGHNA and CDR2 YNFKEQ.